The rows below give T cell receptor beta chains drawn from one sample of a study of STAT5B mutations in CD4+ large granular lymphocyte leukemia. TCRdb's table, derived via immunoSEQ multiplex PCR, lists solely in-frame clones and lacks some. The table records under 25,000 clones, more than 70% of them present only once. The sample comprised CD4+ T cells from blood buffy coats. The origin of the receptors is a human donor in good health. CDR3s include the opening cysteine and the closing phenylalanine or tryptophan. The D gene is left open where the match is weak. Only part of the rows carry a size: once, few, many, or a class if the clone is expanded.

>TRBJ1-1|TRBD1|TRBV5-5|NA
CASTLLRQGNTEAFF
TGTGCCAGCACCTTGCTGCGACAGGGGAACACTGAAGCTTTCTTT
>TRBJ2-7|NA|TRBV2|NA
CASSEDEYEQYF
TGTGCCAGCAGTGAAGATGAATACGAGCAGTACTTC
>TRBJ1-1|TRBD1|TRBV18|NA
CASSNMGQGAEAFF
TGTGCCAGCTCAAACATGGGACAGGGGGCTGAAGCTTTCTTT
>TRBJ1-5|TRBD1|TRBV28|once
CASSSQGARQPQHF
TGTGCCAGCAGTTCGCAGGGGGCCCGGCAGCCCCAGCATTTT
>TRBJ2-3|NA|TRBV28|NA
CASRPDWSYTDTQYF
TGTGCCAGCAGGCCCGACTGGTCTTACACAGATACGCAGTATTTT
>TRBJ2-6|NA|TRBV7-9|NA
CASSSSGSGANVLTF
TGTGCCAGCAGCTCGTCGGGCTCTGGGGCCAACGTCCTGACTTTC
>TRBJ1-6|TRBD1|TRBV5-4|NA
CASRPFPGTGNNSPLHF
TGTGCCAGCAGGCCTTTCCCCGGGACAGGGAATAATTCACCCCTCCACTTT
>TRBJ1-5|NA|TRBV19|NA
CASNTPGRNQPQHF
TGTGCCAGCAATACCCCAGGGAGGAATCAGCCCCAGCATTTT
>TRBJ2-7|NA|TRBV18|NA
CASSPGSGTLHEQYF
TGTGCCAGCTCACCGGGAAGCGGGACACTTCACGAGCAGTACTTC
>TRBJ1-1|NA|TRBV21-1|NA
CASTRGNEAFF
TGTGCCAGCACACGGGGTAATGAAGCTTTCTTT
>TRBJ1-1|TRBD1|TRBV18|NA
CASSLKISGQGMYTEAFF
TGTGCCAGCTCACTAAAAATTTCGGGACAGGGGATGTACACTGAAGCTTTCTTT
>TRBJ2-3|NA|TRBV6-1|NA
CASSEYSGSTDTQYF
TGTGCCAGCAGTGAATATTCGGGGAGCACAGATACGCAGTATTTT
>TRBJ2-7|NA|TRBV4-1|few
CASSQDNFGSYEQYF
TGCGCCAGCAGCCAAGATAATTTCGGGTCATACGAGCAGTACTTC
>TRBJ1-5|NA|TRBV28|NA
CASSFVLGADQPQHF
TGTGCCAGCAGTTTTGTCTTAGGGGCCGATCAGCCCCAGCATTTT
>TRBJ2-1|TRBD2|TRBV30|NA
CAWSVGTSVRVQFF
TGTGCCTGGAGTGTTGGGACTAGCGTGCGGGTGCAGTTCTTC
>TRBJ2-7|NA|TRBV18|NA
CASSPSRDLDYEQYF
TGTGCCAGCTCACCAAGTCGGGACTTAGATTACGAGCAGTACTTC
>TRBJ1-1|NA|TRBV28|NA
CAFGRPSTEAFF
TGTGCCTTCGGGAGGCCTAGCACTGAAGCTTTCTTT
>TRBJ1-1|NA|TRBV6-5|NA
CASRGPGRNTEAFF
TGTGCCAGCAGGGGACCGGGACGAAACACTGAAGCTTTCTTT
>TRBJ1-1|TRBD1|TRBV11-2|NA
CASSRTGTGKEDTEAFF
TGTGCCAGCAGCAGAACCGGGACAGGGAAGGAGGACACTGAAGCTTTCTTT
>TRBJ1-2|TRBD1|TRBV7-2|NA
CASSSIIYRGPRYGYTF
TGTGCCAGCAGCTCGATTATATACAGGGGCCCCCGATATGGCTACACCTTC
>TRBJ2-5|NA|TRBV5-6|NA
CASSFLGFETQYF
TGTGCCAGCAGCTTTCTGGGGTTCGAGACCCAGTACTTC
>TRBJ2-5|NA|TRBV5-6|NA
CASSLGLKETQYF
TGTGCCAGCAGCTTGGGGCTAAAAGAGACCCAGTACTTC
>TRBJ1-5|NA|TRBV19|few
CASSKGNQPQHF
TGTGCCAGTAGTAAGGGTAATCAGCCCCAGCATTTT
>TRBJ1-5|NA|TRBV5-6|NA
CASSFFGSSQPQHF
TGTGCCAGCAGCTTTTTCGGCAGCAGTCAGCCCCAGCATTTT
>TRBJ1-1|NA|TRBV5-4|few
CASSLDYGTEAFF
TGTGCCAGCAGCTTGGATTACGGCACTGAAGCTTTCTTT
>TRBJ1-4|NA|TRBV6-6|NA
CASSYFDGNEKLFF
TGTGCCAGCAGTTACTTCGACGGGAATGAAAAACTGTTTTTT
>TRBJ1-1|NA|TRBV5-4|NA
CASSLDRVNTEAFF
TGTGCCAGCAGCTTGGACAGGGTGAACACTGAAGCTTTCTTT
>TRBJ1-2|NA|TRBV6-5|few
CASSYLSGSGGYTF
TGTGCCAGCAGTTACCTCTCGGGAAGTGGAGGCTACACCTTC
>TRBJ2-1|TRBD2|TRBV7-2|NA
CASSWGVAGFLGNEQFF
TGTGCCAGCAGCTGGGGAGTAGCGGGGTTCCTTGGCAATGAGCAGTTCTTC
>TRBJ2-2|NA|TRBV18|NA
CASSPSEIGELFF
TGTGCCAGCTCACCATCGGAGATCGGGGAGCTGTTTTTT
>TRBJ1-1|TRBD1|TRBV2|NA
CASSRDRHMNTEAFF
TGTGCCAGCAGTCGGGACAGACATATGAACACTGAAGCTTTCTTT